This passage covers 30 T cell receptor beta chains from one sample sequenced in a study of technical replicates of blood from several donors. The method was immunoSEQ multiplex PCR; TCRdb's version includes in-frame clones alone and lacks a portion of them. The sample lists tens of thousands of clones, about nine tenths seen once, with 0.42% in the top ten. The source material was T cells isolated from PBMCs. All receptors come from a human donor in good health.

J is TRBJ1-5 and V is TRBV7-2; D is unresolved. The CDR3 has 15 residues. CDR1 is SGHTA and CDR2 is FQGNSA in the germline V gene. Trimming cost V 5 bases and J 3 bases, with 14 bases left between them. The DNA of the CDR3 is TGTGCCAGCAGCCCGAACCGGGATTACAATCAGCCCCAGCATTTT. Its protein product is CASSPNRDYNQPQHF.

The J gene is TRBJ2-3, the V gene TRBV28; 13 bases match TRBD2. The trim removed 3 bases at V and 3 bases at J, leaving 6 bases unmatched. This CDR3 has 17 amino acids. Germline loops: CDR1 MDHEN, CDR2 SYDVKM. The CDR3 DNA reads TGTGCCAGCAGTTTGCCCCTACTAGCGGGAGGGACAGATACGCAGTATTTT. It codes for CASSLPLLAGGTDTQYF.

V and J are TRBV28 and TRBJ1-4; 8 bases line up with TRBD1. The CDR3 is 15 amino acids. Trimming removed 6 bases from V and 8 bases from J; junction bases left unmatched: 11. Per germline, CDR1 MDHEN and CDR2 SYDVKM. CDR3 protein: CASSPLGQGREKLFF. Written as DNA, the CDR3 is TGTGCCAGCAGCCCCCTTGGACAGGGTCGGGAAAAACTGTTTTTT.

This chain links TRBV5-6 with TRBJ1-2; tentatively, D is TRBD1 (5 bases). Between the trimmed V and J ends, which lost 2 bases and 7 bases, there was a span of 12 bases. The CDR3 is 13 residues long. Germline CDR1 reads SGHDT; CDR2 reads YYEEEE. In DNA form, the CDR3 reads TGTGCCAGCAGCTTCGGCAGGGCCCTTGGCTACACCTTC. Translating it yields CASSFGRALGYTF.

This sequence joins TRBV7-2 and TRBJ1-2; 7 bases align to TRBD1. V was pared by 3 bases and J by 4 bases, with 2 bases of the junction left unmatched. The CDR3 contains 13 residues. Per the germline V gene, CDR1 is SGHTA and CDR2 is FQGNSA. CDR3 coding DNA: TGTGCCAGCAGCTTGCCAGGGGGCTATGGCTACACCTTC. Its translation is CASSLPGGYGYTF.

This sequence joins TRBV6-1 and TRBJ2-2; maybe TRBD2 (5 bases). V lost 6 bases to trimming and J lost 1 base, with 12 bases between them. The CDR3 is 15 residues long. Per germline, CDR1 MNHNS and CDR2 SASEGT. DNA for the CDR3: TGTGCCAGCAGGAGGGAACAGCTGAACACCGGGGAGCTGTTTTTT. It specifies CASRREQLNTGELFF.

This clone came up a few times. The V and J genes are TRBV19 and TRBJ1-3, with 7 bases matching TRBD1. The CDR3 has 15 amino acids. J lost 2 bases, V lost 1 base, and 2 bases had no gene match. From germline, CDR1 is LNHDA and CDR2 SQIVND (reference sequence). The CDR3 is CASSIGDSPGNTIYF. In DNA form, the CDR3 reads TGTGCCAGTAGTATAGGGGACAGTCCTGGAAACACCATATATTTT.

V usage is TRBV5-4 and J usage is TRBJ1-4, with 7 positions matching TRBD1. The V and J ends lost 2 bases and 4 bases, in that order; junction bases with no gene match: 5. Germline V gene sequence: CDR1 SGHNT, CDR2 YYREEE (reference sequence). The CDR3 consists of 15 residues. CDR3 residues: CASSFADRDNEKLFF. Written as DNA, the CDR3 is TGTGCCAGCAGCTTTGCCGACAGGGATAATGAAAAACTGTTTTTT. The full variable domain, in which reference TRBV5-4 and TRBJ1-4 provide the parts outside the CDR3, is ETGVTQSPTHLIKTRGQQVTLRCSSQSGHNTVSWYQQALGQGPQFIFQYYREEENGRGNFPPRFSGLQFPNYSSELNVNALELDDSALYLCASSFADRDNEKLFFGSGTQLSVL.

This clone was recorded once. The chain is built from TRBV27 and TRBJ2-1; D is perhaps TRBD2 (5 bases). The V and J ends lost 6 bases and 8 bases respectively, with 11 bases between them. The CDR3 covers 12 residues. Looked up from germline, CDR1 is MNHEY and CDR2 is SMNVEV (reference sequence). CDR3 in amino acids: CASSGIEDEQFF. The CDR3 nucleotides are TGTGCCAGCAGCGGGATTGAGGATGAGCAGTTCTTC.

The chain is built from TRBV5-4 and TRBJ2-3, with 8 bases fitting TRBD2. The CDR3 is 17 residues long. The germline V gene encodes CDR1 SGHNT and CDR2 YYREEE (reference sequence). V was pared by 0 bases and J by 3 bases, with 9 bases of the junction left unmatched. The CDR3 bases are TGTGCCAGCAGCTTGGGAGGTACCAGCGGGAGAACAGATACGCAGTATTTT. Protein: CASSLGGTSGRTDTQYF.

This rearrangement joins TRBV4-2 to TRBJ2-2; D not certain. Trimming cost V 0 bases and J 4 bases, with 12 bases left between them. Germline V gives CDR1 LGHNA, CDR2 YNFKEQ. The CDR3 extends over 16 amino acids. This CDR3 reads CASSQEGGRVTGELFF. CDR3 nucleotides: TGTGCCAGCAGCCAAGAGGGTGGTCGGGTCACCGGGGAGCTGTTTTTT.

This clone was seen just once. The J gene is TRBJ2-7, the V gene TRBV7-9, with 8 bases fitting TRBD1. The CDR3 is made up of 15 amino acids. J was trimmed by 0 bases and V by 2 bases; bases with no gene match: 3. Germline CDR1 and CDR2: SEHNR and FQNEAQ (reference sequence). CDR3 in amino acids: CASSLRDRISYEQYF. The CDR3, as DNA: TGTGCCAGCAGCTTAAGGGACAGGATCTCCTACGAGCAGTACTTC.

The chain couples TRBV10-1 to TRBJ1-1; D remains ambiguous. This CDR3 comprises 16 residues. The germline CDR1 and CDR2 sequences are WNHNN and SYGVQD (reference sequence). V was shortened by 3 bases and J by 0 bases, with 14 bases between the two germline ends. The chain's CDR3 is CASSERRVLMNTEAFF. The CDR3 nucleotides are TGCGCCAGCAGTGAAAGGAGGGTGTTAATGAACACTGAAGCTTTCTTT.

The CDR3 coding sequence is TGTGCCAGCAGCTTAACCGGGGAAGATACGCAGTATTTT. This encodes CASSLTGEDTQYF. This chain connects TRBV11-3 to TRBJ2-3; tentative D call: TRBD2 (5 bases). CDR1 SGHNT and CDR2 YENEEA come from the germline V gene. CDR3 size: 13 residues. The ends were cut back, 2 bases at V and 5 bases at J, with 8 bases in the middle.

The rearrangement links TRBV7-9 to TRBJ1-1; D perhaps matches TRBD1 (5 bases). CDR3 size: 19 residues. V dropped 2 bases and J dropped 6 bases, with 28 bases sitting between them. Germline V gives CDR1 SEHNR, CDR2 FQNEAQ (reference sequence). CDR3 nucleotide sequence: TGTGCCAGCAGCTTAAGATGGTCGGGACTTGGGTCAACAAGGCCTGAAGCTTTCTTT. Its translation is CASSLRWSGLGSTRPEAFF.

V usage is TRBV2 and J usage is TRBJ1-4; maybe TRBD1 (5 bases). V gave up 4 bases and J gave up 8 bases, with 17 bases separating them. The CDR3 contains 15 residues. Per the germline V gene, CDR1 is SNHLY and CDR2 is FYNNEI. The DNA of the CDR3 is TGTGCCAGCAGTGTGGAGGGGAGTAGTGGCGAAAAACTGTTTTTT. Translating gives CASSVEGSSGEKLFF. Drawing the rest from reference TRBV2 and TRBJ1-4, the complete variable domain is EPEVTQTPSHQVTQMGQEVILRCVPISNHLYFYWYRQILGQKVEFLVSFYNNEISEKSEIFDDQFSVERPDGSNFTLKIRSTKLEDSAMYFCASSVEGSSGEKLFFGSGTQLSVL.

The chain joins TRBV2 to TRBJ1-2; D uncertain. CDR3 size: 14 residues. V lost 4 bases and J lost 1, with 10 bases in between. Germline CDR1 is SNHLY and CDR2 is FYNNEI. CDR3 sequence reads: CASSVRLGNYGYTF. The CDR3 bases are TGTGCCAGCAGTGTCAGACTGGGTAACTATGGCTACACCTTC.

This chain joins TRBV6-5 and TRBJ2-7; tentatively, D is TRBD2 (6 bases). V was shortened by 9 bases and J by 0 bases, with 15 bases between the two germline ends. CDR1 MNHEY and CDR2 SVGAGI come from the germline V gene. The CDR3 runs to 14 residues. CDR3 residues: CASSGSLSSYEQYF. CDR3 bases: TGTGCCAGTAGCGGCAGCCTTTCCTCCTACGAGCAGTACTTC.

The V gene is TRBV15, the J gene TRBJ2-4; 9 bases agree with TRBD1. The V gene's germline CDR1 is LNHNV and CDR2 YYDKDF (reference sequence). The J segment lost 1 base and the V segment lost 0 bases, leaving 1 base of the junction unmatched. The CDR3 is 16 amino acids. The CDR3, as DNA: TGTGCCACCAGCAGAGAGACAGGGGGGGCCAAAAACATTCAGTACTTC. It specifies CATSRETGGAKNIQYF.

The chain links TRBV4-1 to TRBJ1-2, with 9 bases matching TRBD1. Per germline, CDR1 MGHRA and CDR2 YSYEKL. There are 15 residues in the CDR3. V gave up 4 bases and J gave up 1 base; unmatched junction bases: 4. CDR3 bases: TGCGCCAGCAGCCCCCGGGACAGGGATAACTATGGCTACACCTTC. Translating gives CASSPRDRDNYGYTF.

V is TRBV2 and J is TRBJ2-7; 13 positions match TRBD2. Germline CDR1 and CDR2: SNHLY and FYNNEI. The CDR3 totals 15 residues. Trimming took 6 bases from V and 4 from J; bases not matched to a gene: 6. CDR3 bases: TGTGCCAGCAGCTACGGGACTAGCGGGACTTACGAGCAGTACTTC. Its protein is CASSYGTSGTYEQYF. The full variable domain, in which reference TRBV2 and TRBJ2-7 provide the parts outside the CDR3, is EPEVTQTPSHQVTQMGQEVILRCVPISNHLYFYWYRQILGQKVEFLVSFYNNEISEKSEIFDDQFSVERPDGSNFTLKIRSTKLEDSAMYFCASSYGTSGTYEQYFGPGTRLTVT.

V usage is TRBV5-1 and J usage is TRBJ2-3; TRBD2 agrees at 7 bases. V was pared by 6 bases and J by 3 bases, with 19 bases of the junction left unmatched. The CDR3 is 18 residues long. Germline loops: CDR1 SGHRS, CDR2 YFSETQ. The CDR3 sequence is CASTVSSLGGRGTDTQYF. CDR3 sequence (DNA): TGCGCCAGCACTGTGTCTTCTCTTGGCGGGAGAGGGACAGATACGCAGTATTTT.

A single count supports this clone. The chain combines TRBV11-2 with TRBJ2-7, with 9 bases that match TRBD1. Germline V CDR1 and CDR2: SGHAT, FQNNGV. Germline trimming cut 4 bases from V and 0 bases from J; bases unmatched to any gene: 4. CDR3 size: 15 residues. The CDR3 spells CASSWTGDLSYEQYF. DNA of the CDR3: TGTGCCAGCAGCTGGACAGGGGATCTCTCCTACGAGCAGTACTTC.

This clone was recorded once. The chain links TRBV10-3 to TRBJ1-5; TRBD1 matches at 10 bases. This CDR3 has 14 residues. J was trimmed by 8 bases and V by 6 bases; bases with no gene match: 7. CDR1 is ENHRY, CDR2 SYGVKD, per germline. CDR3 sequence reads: CAIRGTGEREPQHF. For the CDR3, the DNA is TGTGCCATCAGAGGGACAGGGGAGAGAGAGCCCCAGCATTTT.

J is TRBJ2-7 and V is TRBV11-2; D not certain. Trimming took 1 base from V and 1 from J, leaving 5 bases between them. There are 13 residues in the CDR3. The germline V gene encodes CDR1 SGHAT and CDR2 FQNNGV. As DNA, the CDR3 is TGTGCCAGCAGCTTAGGGCCTTCCTACGAGCAGTACTTC. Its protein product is CASSLGPSYEQYF.

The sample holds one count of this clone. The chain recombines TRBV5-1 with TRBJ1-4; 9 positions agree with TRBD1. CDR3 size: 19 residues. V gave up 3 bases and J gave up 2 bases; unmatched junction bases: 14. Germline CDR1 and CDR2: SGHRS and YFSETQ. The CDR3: CASSYRGQGTIATNEKLFF. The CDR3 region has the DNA TGCGCCAGCAGCTATCGTGGACAGGGGACAATCGCGACTAATGAAAAACTGTTTTTT. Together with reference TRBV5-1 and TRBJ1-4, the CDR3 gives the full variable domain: KAGVTQTPRYLIKTRGQQVTLSCSPISGHRSVSWYQQTPGQGLQFLFEYFSETQRNKGNFPGRFSGRQFSNSRSEMNVSTLELGDSALYLCASSYRGQGTIATNEKLFFGSGTQLSVL.

The CDR3 DNA reads TGTGCCAGCAGCGTAGACTTGGATACGCAGTATTTT. This gives the protein CASSVDLDTQYF. This chain connects TRBV9 to TRBJ2-3; no clear D gene. Germline CDR1 SGDLS, CDR2 YYNGEE. The CDR3 is made up of 12 amino acids. The V end was cut by 0 bases, the J end by 6 bases, with 5 bases between.

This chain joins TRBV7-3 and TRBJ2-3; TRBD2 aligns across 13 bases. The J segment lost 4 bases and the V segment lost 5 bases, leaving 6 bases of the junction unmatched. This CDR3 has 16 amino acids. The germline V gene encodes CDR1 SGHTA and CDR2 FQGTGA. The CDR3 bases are TGTGCCAGCAGCACCGGGACTAGCGGGATCTCAGATACGCAGTATTTT. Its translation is CASSTGTSGISDTQYF.

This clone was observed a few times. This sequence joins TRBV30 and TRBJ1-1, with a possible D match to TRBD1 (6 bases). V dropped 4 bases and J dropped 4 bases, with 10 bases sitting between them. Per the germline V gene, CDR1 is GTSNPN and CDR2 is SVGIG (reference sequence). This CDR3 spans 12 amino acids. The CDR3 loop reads CAWKGGSTEAFF. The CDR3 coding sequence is TGTGCCTGGAAGGGGGGGTCCACTGAAGCTTTCTTT.

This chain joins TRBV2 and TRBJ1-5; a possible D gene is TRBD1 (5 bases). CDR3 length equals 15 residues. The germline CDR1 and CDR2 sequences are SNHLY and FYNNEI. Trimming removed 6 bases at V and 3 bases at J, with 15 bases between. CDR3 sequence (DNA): TGTGCCAGCAGGTCTGAGACAGCGCTCAATCAGCCCCAGCATTTT. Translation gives CASRSETALNQPQHF.